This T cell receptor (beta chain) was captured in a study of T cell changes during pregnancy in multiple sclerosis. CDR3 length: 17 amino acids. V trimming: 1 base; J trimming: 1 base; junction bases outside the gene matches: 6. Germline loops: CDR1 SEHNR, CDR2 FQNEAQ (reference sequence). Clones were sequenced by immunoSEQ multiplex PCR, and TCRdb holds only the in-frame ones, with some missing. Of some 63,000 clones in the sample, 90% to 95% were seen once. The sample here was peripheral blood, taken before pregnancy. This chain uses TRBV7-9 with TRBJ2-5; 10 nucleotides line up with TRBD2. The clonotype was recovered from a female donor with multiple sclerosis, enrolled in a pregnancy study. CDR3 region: CASSLVPGLAPQETQYF. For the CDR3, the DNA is TGTGCCAGCAGCTTAGTCCCGGGACTAGCGCCCCAAGAGACCCAGTACTTC.